The clone carrying this T cell receptor (beta chain) was recorded a few times. Antigen unknown. Mouse gene names apply. The read finishes 4 residues shy of the CDR3 end, and the germline J gene is used to complete it. The CDR3 runs 15 residues. CDR1 NSQYPW and CDR2 LRSPGD come from the germline V gene (reference sequence). The pooled cutaneous lymph node cells were sorted using several markers (CD4, CD8alpha, NKG2D, NKG2ACE and others). Sequencing relied on a cDNA template that was reverse transcribed from extracted RNA. Produced via immunoSEQ multiplex PCR; TCRdb's table is partial and in-frame only. This sample includes under 350,000 clones with no singletons; its ten biggest clones take up about 1.2%. These data are taken from a study of CD8+ T cells in alopecia areata. Study context: Skin grafts from approximately 6-13-month-old C3H/HeJ donors with spontaneous alopecia were placed on approximately 6-11-week-old female C3H/HeJ mice. Findings and caveats of the study: Sequencing of scalp samples also captures resident alphabeta T cells of normal skin.

The chain couples TRBV1 to TRBJ2-7; tentative D call: TRBD2 (6 bases). The sequence derives from a C3H/HeJ mouse with alopecia areata. For this mouse line, the MHC haplotype is H2-k. The sample consisted of CD4+ T cells sorted from a lymph node. The sequenced part of the CDR3 DNA is TGCACCTGCAGTGCAGATATCCTGGGGCCTTAT. It translates to CTCSADILGPY. The full CDR3 protein is CTCSADILGPYEQYF. Full variable domain (rest looked up from reference TRBV1 and TRBJ2-7): VTLLEQNPRWRLVPRGQAVNLRCILKNSQYPWMSWYQQDLQKQLQWLFTLRSPGDKEVKSLPGADYLATRVTDTELRLQVANMSQGRTLYCTCSADILGPYEQYFGPGTRLTVL.